Presented here are 29 T cell receptor beta chains from one specimen sequenced in a study of control samples from healthy donors and cancer patients (dated by TCRdb to about 2020). Library preparation employed the immunoSEQ multiplex PCR assay. The source is immuneACCESS, and TCRdb retained only in-frame sequences with V and J called. Part of the clones is not carried over; for the studies checked, unresolved V genes explain less than half of this, and the remainder is unexplained. In this sample the table shows 110,000 to 150,000 clones, approximately 94% of which occur a single time. Clones ranked in the top ten supply around 14% of the sample. The sample comprised blood. Source of these receptors: a man in his forties or fifties in good health.

The chain combines TRBV28 with TRBJ1-1, with D possibly TRBD1 on 6 matching bases. Trimming removed 1 base from V and 11 bases from J, with 11 bases in between. Germline V gene data show CDR1 as MDHEN and CDR2 as SYDVKM. The CDR3 length is 12 residues. The CDR3 loop reads CASSLLGGRAFF. In nucleotides, the CDR3 is TGTGCCAGCAGTTTATTGGGGGGCCGGGCTTTCTTT. The full variable domain, with the rest looked up from reference TRBV28 and TRBJ1-1, is DVKVTQSSRYLVKRTGEKVFLECVQDMDHENMFWYRQDPGLGLRLIYFSYDVKMKEKGDIPEGYSVSREKKERFSLILESASTNQTSMYLCASSLLGGRAFFGQGTRLTVV.

This rearrangement joins TRBV2 to TRBJ1-2; D ambiguous. V was clipped by 3 bases and J by 6 bases, with 5 bases between them. Per the germline V gene, CDR1 is SNHLY and CDR2 is FYNNEI. This CDR3 region has 11 residues. CDR3 residues: CASSDANGYTF. For the CDR3, the DNA is TGTGCCAGCAGTGACGCGAATGGCTACACCTTC.

This clone was picked up a small number of times. The genes are TRBV25-1 and TRBJ2-1; D is ambiguous. The ends were cut back, 3 bases at V and 4 bases at J, with 4 bases in the middle. The CDR3 extends over 12 amino acids. CDR1 MGHDK and CDR2 SYGVNS come from the germline V gene. The CDR3 loop is CASSDWYNEQFF. In DNA form, the CDR3 reads TGTGCCAGCAGTGATTGGTACAATGAGCAGTTCTTC.

The chain has TRBV6-5 and TRBJ1-2; 7 bases line up with TRBD1. In germline, CDR1 is MNHEY, CDR2 SVGAGI. There are 12 residues in the CDR3. The ends lost 6 bases at V and 7 bases at J; junction bases unmatched: 5. CDR3 nucleotides: TGTGCCAGCAGAGGACAGGTGGCTGGCTACACCTTC. Protein: CASRGQVAGYTF.

The chain joins TRBV19 to TRBJ2-1, with 11 nucleotides matching TRBD2. CDR3 length equals 16 residues. Trimming took 7 bases from V and 0 from J; bases not matched to a gene: 5. Germline lookup yields CDR1 LNHDA and CDR2 SQIVND (reference sequence). For the CDR3, the DNA is TGTGCCAGTAAGACTAGCGGGAAAAGCTCCTACAATGAGCAGTTCTTC. This translates into CASKTSGKSSYNEQFF.

This clone occurred once. V gene TRBV5-6 combines with J gene TRBJ1-1, with D possibly TRBD1 on 6 matching bases. Trimming left V 0 bases short and J 1 base short, with 10 bases between. CDR3 length: 15 residues. Germline assignment: CDR1 SGHDT and CDR2 YYEEEE. This chain's CDR3 is CASSLVGTSNTEAFF. The CDR3 bases are TGTGCCAGCAGCTTGGTGGGGACATCGAACACTGAAGCTTTCTTT.

This chain links TRBV6-6 with TRBJ1-6; perhaps TRBD1 as D (5 bases). The V and J ends lost 6 bases and 9 bases respectively, with 15 bases between them. From germline, CDR1 is MNHNY and CDR2 SVGAGI (reference sequence). The CDR3 loop spans 14 amino acids. The CDR3 region has the DNA TGTGCCAGCAGCTCCGGGCAGGGTAGTTCACCCCTCCACTTT. Its protein is CASSSGQGSSPLHF.

The chain employs TRBV28 and TRBJ1-5, with TRBD1 matching 10 bases. Germline V lookup: CDR1 MDHEN, CDR2 SYDVKM. The junction had 9 bases not matched to a gene; V was cut back by 3 bases and J by 7 bases. The CDR3 has 16 residues. The CDR3 protein is CASSFGPTGGWQPQHF. CDR3 DNA sequence: TGTGCCAGCAGTTTCGGACCGACAGGGGGCTGGCAGCCCCAGCATTTT.

This rearrangement joins TRBV19 to TRBJ2-1, with 7 bases identical to TRBD1. The CDR3 loop spans 16 amino acids. From germline, CDR1 is LNHDA and CDR2 SQIVND (reference sequence). V trimming: 3 bases; J trimming: 1 base; junction bases outside the gene matches: 6. CDR3 nucleotides: TGTGCCAGTAGTATCGCGACAGGGTCTTCCTACAATGAGCAGTTCTTC. Encoded protein: CASSIATGSSYNEQFF.

V gene TRBV5-6 combines with J gene TRBJ2-1; no clear D. V lost 0 bases, J lost 8 bases, and 6 bases lay in between. Germline-derived CDR1 and CDR2 are SGHDT and YYEEEE. The CDR3 has 12 residues. Written as DNA, the CDR3 is TGTGCCAGCAGCTTGGCCACCGATGAGCAGTTCTTC. Protein: CASSLATDEQFF.

This CDR3 reads CASSYSKVGYNEQFF. The CDR3 DNA is TGTGCCAGCAGTTACTCGAAAGTAGGGTACAATGAGCAGTTCTTC. The rearrangement uses TRBV6-5 and TRBJ2-1; D is unresolved. The CDR3 sequence is 15 residues long. The germline V gene has CDR1 MNHEY and CDR2 SVGAGI. The germline V and J ends were trimmed by 0 bases and 4 bases, with 10 bases remaining between them.

The genes are TRBV30 and TRBJ2-1; D remains ambiguous. This CDR3 has 11 amino acids. Germline V lookup: CDR1 GTSNPN, CDR2 SVGIG (reference sequence). V gave up 0 bases and J gave up 10 bases, with 7 bases separating them. The CDR3 sequence: CAWSVGREQFF. In DNA, the CDR3 is TGTGCCTGGAGTGTAGGGCGGGAGCAGTTCTTC. The entire variable domain, with the rest obtained from reference TRBV30 and TRBJ2-1, is as follows: SQTIHQWPATLVQPVGSPLSLECTVEGTSNPNLYWYRQAAGRGLQLLFYSVGIGQISSEVPQNLSASRPQDRQFILSSKKLLLSDSGFYLCAWSVGREQFFGPGTRLTVL.

This sequence joins TRBV11-2 and TRBJ2-6; weak D call: TRBD2 (6 bases). Trimming cost V 1 base and J 0 bases, with 13 bases left between them. Germline V gives CDR1 SGHAT, CDR2 FQNNGV. The CDR3 length is 18 residues. The CDR3 bases are TGTGCCAGCAGCTTAGCCCCGGGGGTAAACTCTGGGGCCAACGTCCTGACTTTC. Encoded protein: CASSLAPGVNSGANVLTF.

This chain links TRBV9 with TRBJ1-1; D unresolved. The CDR3 loop spans 13 amino acids. V was pared by 0 bases and J by 8 bases, with 11 bases between. Germline CDR1 reads SGDLS; CDR2 reads YYNGEE. The CDR3 here is CASSVGQNSEAFF. As DNA, the CDR3 is TGTGCCAGCAGCGTAGGGCAGAACTCAGAAGCTTTCTTT. The variable domain in full, completed from reference TRBV9 and TRBJ1-1, reads DSGVTQTPKHLITATGQRVTLRCSPRSGDLSVYWYQQSLDQGLQFLIQYYNGEERAKGNILERFSAQQFPDLHSELNLSSLELGDSALYFCASSVGQNSEAFFGQGTRLTVV.

The chain recombines TRBV27 with TRBJ2-3, with 7 bases that match TRBD1. V was pared by 3 bases and J by 3 bases, with 6 bases of the junction left unmatched. Germline CDR1 reads MNHEY; CDR2 reads SMNVEV (reference sequence). There are 15 residues in the CDR3. In nucleotides, the CDR3 is TGTGCCAGCAGTTTGGTGACAGGGTCGACAGATACGCAGTATTTT. Translation gives CASSLVTGSTDTQYF.

The chain recombines TRBV9 with TRBJ2-3, with TRBD2 matching over 9 bases. The CDR3 runs to 17 residues. The V segment lost 0 bases and the J segment 4 bases; nucleotides outside the gene matches: 9. Germline lookup yields CDR1 SGDLS and CDR2 YYNGEE. DNA for the CDR3: TGTGCCAGCAGCGTAGGTAGTAGCGGGGGCGTGGCAGATACGCAGTATTTT. It encodes CASSVGSSGGVADTQYF.

This sequence joins TRBV4-1 and TRBJ2-2; 9 bases are a match to TRBD2. Losses at the gene ends were 1 base for V and 1 base for J; bases not matched to a gene: 4. Germline CDR1 and CDR2: MGHRA and YSYEKL. The CDR3 sequence is 17 residues long. Here the CDR3 reads CASSQVPSGVNTGELFF. CDR3 bases: TGCGCCAGCAGCCAAGTCCCTAGCGGGGTGAACACCGGGGAGCTGTTTTTT.

This chain joins TRBV20-1 and TRBJ2-5; 12 nucleotides match TRBD2. The length of the CDR3 is 11 residues. With V trimmed by 5 bases and J by 9 bases, 1 base remained unmatched. CDR1 and CDR2 from the germline V gene are DFQATT and SNEGSKA (reference sequence). In nucleotides, the CDR3 is TGCAGTGCTCCTAGCGGGGGGGCCCAGTACTTC. It specifies CSAPSGGAQYF.

The chain links TRBV5-1 to TRBJ2-6; TRBD1 matches at 9 bases. The CDR3 has 18 amino acids. V dropped 2 bases and J dropped 1; count of bases not matched to a gene: 7. Germline V CDR1 and CDR2: SGHRS, YFSETQ. The CDR3 sequence: CASSLNPDRGSGANVLTF. The DNA of the CDR3 is TGCGCCAGCAGCTTAAATCCGGACAGGGGATCTGGGGCCAACGTCCTGACTTTC.

As DNA, the CDR3 is TGTGCCAGCAGTCCTCTTGGCGGGCCCTACGAGCAGTACTTC. It encodes CASSPLGGPYEQYF. The chain recombines TRBV28 with TRBJ2-7; D is perhaps TRBD2 (5 bases). This CDR3 spans 14 amino acids. In germline, CDR1 is MDHEN, CDR2 SYDVKM. Trimming shortened V by 5 bases and J by 2 bases, and 13 bases separated the two germline ends.

V and J are TRBV4-1 and TRBJ2-4, with D unclear. V was pared by 0 bases and J by 0 bases, with 9 bases between. Germline V gene lookup returns CDR1 MGHRA and CDR2 YSYEKL. CDR3 length: 16 amino acids. CDR3 nucleotides: TGCGCCAGCAGCCAAGAAGGGTGGGTAGCCAAAAACATTCAGTACTTC. Its protein is CASSQEGWVAKNIQYF.

CDR3 region: CASSLTRMRETQYF. The CDR3 bases are TGTGCCAGCAGCTTAACCAGGATGAGGGAGACCCAGTACTTC. The chain employs TRBV7-9 and TRBJ2-5; no clear D. The germline gives CDR1 SEHNR, CDR2 FQNEAQ (reference sequence). Trimming took off 2 bases at V and 5 bases at J, with 12 bases between the two ends. The CDR3 is 14 residues long. Looking up the rest from reference TRBV7-9 and TRBJ2-5 gives the full variable domain: DTGVSQNPRHKITKRGQNVTFRCDPISEHNRLYWYRQTLGQGPEFLTYFQNEAQLEKSRLLSDRFSAERPKGSFSTLEIQRTEQGDSAMYLCASSLTRMRETQYFGPGTRLLVL.

The chain uses TRBV13 and TRBJ1-6, with 11 bases lining up with TRBD1. CDR1 and CDR2 from the germline V gene are PRHDT and FYEKMQ (reference sequence). The CDR3 is made up of 14 amino acids. Losses at the gene ends were 5 bases for V and 10 bases for J; bases not matched to a gene: 4. The CDR3 loop is CASSADRGRSPLHF. The CDR3 nucleotides are TGTGCCAGCAGCGCGGACAGGGGGCGGTCACCCCTCCACTTT.

The rearrangement uses TRBV6-2 or TRBV6-3 and TRBJ2-1, with TRBD2 as a possible D gene (6 bases). CDR3 size: 16 residues. The V end was cut by 0 bases, the J end by 5 bases, with 14 bases between. CDR1 MNHEY and CDR2 SVGEGT come from the germline V gene. CDR3 residues: CASSYSIGTGDNEQFF. In DNA form, the CDR3 reads TGTGCCAGCAGTTACTCGATAGGGACGGGGGACAATGAGCAGTTCTTC.

The chain has TRBV29-1 and TRBJ1-1, with D tentatively TRBD1 (5 bases). Germline assignment: CDR1 SQVTM and CDR2 ANQGSEA. V was trimmed by 0 bases and J by 3 bases, leaving 8 bases between them. This CDR3 contains 13 residues. CDR3 in DNA: TGCAGCGTTGAAGAGGGACTACACACTGAAGCTTTCTTT. Translating it yields CSVEEGLHTEAFF.

The chain is built from TRBV9 and TRBJ1-2; D possibly corresponds to TRBD1 (6 bases). This CDR3 is 11 amino acids long. From germline, CDR1 is SGDLS and CDR2 YYNGEE. V was trimmed by 7 bases and J by 5 bases, leaving 9 bases between them. This CDR3 is CASEGGYGYTF. The CDR3 DNA reads as TGTGCCAGCGAGGGGGGATATGGCTACACCTTC.

This clone has a handful of counts. One end of the junction is discordant with germline, which a read error may explain. The chain employs TRBV14 and TRBJ2-5, with 7 nucleotides matching TRBD1. There are 14 residues in the CDR3. Germline lookup yields CDR1 SGHDN and CDR2 FVKESK. The CDR3 nucleotides are TGTGCCAGCAGCCCTCGTCGGACAGGCGAGATCCAGTACTTC. Encoded protein: CASSPRRTGEIQYF.

The chain joins TRBV24-1 to TRBJ2-2; no clear D. The ends were cut back, 2 bases at V and 7 bases at J, with 4 bases in the middle. Germline V lookup: CDR1 KGHDR, CDR2 SFDVKD. The CDR3 contains 12 residues. The CDR3 here is CATSDWVGELFF. The DNA for the CDR3 is TGTGCCACCAGTGATTGGGTCGGGGAGCTGTTTTTT.

The rearrangement uses TRBV7-9 and TRBJ2-4; TRBD2 matches at 11 bases. V was clipped by 5 bases and J by 0 bases; unmatched bases: 3. Per the germline V gene, CDR1 is SEHNR and CDR2 is FQNEAQ (reference sequence). There are 16 residues in the CDR3. CDR3 coding DNA: TGTGCCAGCAGCGGGACTAGCGGACTAGCCAAAAACATTCAGTACTTC. Amino acids: CASSGTSGLAKNIQYF.